This TCR beta chain originates from a study of vaccination and CD4 T cells after COVID-19. Overall study findings and caveats: The study examined relatively few convalescent patients and included no early post-infection timepoints.

Treatment indicated: roughly 10-day PBMC culture with coronavirus spike peptide pools or control peptides (ViraFEST assay). Germline CDR1 and CDR2: DFQATT and SNEGSKA (reference sequence). V dropped 4 bases and J dropped 8; count of bases not matched to a gene: 9. The CDR3 extends over 14 amino acids. Regarding this clonotype: The antigen remains undetermined.

The Oncomine TCR Beta short-read assay was applied to DNA of cultured CD4+ T cells. A single record per CDR3 protein comes from TCRdb applying MiXCR to the PCR reads. This table has some 19,000 distinct CDR3 sequences, about two fifths appearing once. The TCR sequence derives from a human donor with COVID-19. The chain combines TRBV20-1 with TRBJ2-1; the match to TRBD1 covers 9 bases. The sample taken for sequencing was cultured CD4+ T cells from blood. CDR3 residues: CSAISDRGSDEQFF. CDR3 nucleotide sequence: TGCAGTGCTATCTCGGACAGGGGTAGTGATGAGCAGTTCTTC.